This entry lists 2 T cell receptor beta chains sequenced from one sample in a study of blood T cells in healthy people across ages. PCR was performed a second time for roughly 6 to 12 cycles using a sample-barcoded 5' primer and a J-beta primer mix. MiXCR, run by TCRdb on the 5' RACE reads, gives a single entry per CDR3 protein. The repertoire holds 800,000 to 1,000,000 distinct CDR3 sequences, with 48% as singletons. The sample comprised blood. These TCRs come from a man aged 25 to 45 in good health.

Of note for this clonotype: This likely comes from a read error, as the CDR3 has no conserved phenylalanine or tryptophan at its end. This chain connects TRBV3-1 to TRBJ2-1; 11 nucleotides line up with TRBD2. The CDR3 totals 16 residues. CDR1 is LGHDT, CDR2 YNNKEL, per germline (reference sequence). Trimming removed 4 bases from V and 2 bases from J; junction bases left unmatched: 4. This chain's CDR3 is CASSLSGGATYNEQFI. For the CDR3, the DNA is TGTGCCAGCAGCCTTAGCGGGGGGGCGACCTACAATGAGCAGTTCATC.

V usage is TRBV6-5 and J usage is TRBJ2-5; D is possibly TRBD2 (5 bases). This CDR3 is built from 13 residues. CDR1 and CDR2 (germline): MNHEY, SVGAGI. V gave up 10 bases and J gave up 5 bases, with 17 bases separating them. As DNA, the CDR3 is TGTGCCACCCCCAAGCGAGGGTGGGAGACCCAGTACTTC. Protein: CATPKRGWETQYF.